This T cell receptor (beta chain) came from a study of T cell repertoires in cytomegalovirus infection. TCRdb re-called the reads with MiXCR, one entry per CDR3 protein. This sample has about 310,000 distinct CDR3 sequences, with 15% to 20% found just once. V shed 1 base, J shed 3 bases, and the junction held 8 bases outside the gene matches. CDR1 is SQVTM and CDR2 is ANQGSEA in the germline V gene. This CDR3 comprises 15 residues. The sequence derives from a human donor in good health (CMV status not recorded). Some clones in this sample may be carry-over from other donors' samples. J is TRBJ1-2 and V is TRBV29-1; 7 bases are shared with TRBD1. Specimen: PBMCs. In DNA, the CDR3 is TGCAGCGTTGAAGGACAGGGAGACGGAGACTATGGCTACACCTTC. Translated: CSVEGQGDGDYGYTF.